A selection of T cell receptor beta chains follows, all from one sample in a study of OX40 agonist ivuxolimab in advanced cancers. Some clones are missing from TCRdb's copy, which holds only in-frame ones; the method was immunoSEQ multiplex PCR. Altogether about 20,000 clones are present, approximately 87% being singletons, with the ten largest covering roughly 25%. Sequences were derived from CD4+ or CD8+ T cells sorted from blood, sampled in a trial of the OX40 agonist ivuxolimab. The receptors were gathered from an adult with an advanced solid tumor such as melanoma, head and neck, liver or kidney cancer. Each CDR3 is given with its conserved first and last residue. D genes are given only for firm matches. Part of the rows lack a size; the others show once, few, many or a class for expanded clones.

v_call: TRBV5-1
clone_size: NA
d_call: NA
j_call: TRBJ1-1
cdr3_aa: CASSSTVRNTEAFF
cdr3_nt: TGCGCCAGCAGCTCCACCGTGAGGAACACTGAAGCTTTCTTT

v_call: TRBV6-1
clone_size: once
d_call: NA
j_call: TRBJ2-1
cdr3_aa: CASTSGDGRVNEQFF
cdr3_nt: TGTGCCAGCACCTCAGGAGACGGCCGGGTTAATGAGCAGTTCTTC

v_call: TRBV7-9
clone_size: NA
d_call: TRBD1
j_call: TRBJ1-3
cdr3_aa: CASSSPGQLSTIYF
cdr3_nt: TGTGCCAGCAGCTCCCCGGGACAGCTATCAACCATATATTTT

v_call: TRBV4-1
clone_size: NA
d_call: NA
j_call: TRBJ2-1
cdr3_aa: CASSQDLSPPSSYNEQFF
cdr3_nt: TGCGCCAGCAGCCAAGACTTGTCACCGCCGAGCTCCTACAATGAGCAGTTCTTC

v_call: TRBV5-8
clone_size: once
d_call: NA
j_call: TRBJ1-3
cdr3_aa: CASSQDYSGNTIYF
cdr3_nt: TGTGCCAGTTCACAGGATTACTCTGGAAACACCATATATTTT

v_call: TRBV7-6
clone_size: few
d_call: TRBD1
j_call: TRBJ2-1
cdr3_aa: CASSSPGGQYNEQFF
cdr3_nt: TGTGCCAGCAGCTCTCCAGGGGGCCAGTACAATGAGCAGTTCTTC

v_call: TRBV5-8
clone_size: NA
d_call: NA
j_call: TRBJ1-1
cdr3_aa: CASSSNTEAFF
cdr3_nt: TGTGCCAGCAGCTCGAACACTGAAGCTTTCTTT

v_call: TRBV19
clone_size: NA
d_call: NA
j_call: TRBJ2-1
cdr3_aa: CASSPGGYNEQFF
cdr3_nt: TGTGCCAGTAGCCCTGGGGGTTACAATGAGCAGTTCTTC

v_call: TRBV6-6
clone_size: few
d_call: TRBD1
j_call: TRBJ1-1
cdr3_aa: CASGDRDTEAFF
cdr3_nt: TGTGCCAGCGGGGACAGGGACACTGAAGCTTTCTTT

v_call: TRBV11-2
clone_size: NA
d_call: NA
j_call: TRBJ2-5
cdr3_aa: CASSLNGAQRETQYF
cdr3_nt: TGTGCCAGCAGCCTCAACGGGGCGCAAAGGGAGACCCAGTACTTC

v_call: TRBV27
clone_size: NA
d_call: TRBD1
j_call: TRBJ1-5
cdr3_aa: CASSYTGGYSNQPQHF
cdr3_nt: TGTGCCAGCAGTTATACAGGGGGATATAGCAATCAGCCCCAGCATTTT

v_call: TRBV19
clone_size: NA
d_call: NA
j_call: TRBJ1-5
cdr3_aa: CASSIFPVGPSNQPQHF
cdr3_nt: TGTGCCAGTAGTATTTTTCCGGTTGGTCCTAGCAATCAGCCCCAGCATTTT

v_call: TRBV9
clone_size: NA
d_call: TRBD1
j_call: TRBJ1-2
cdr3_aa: CASTREGQGSVKNGYTF
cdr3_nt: TGTGCCAGCACCAGAGAGGGACAGGGGTCGGTTAAGAATGGCTACACCTTC

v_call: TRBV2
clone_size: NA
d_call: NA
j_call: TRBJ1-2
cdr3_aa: CASSAQSGYTF
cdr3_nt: TGTGCCAGCAGTGCGCAATCTGGCTACACCTTC

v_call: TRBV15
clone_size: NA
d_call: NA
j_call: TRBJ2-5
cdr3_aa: CATSSVDSDQETQYF
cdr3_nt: TGTGCCACCAGCAGTGTCGACAGTGATCAAGAGACCCAGTACTTC

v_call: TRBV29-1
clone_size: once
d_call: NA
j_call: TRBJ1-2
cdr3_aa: CSVEGSGYGYTF
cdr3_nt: TGCAGCGTTGAAGGGTCAGGGTATGGCTACACCTTC

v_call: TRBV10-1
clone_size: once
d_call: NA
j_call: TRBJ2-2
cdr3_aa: CASSTSGGRTGELFF
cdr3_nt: TGCGCCAGCAGCACTAGTGGGGGTCGTACCGGGGAGCTGTTTTTT

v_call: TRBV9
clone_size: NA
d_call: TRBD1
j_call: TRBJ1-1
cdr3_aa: CASSTRTGGSNTEAFF
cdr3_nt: TGTGCCAGCAGCACCCGGACAGGGGGTTCGAACACTGAAGCTTTCTTT

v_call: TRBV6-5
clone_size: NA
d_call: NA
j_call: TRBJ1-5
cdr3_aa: CASSVDYSNQPQHF
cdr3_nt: TGTGCCAGCAGCGTAGATTATAGCAATCAGCCCCAGCATTTT

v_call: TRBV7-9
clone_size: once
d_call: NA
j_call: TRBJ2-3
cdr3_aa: CASSPPSGGAADTQYF
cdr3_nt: TGTGCCAGCAGCCCACCTAGTGGGGGGGCTGCAGATACGCAGTATTTT

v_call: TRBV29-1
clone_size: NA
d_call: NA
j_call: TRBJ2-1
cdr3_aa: CSAQGRGDEQFF
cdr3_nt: TGCAGCGCCCAGGGGCGGGGCGATGAGCAGTTCTTC

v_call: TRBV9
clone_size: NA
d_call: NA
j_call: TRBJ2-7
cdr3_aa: CASSIGGSPYEQYF
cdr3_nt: TGTGCCAGCAGCATAGGAGGAAGTCCCTACGAGCAGTACTTC

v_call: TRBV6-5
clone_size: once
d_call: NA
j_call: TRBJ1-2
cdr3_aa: CATWRGYGYTF
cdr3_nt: TGTGCCACATGGCGAGGCTATGGCTACACCTTC

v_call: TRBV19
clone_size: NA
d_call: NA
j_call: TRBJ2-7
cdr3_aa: CASSNLRTDYEQYF
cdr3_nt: TGTGCCAGTAGTAATTTAAGGACAGACTACGAGCAGTACTTC

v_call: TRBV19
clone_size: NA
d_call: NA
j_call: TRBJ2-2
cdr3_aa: CASTRANTGELFF
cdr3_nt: TGTGCCAGTACCAGGGCGAACACCGGGGAGCTGTTTTTT

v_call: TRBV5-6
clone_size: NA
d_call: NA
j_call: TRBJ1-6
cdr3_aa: CASSHGTLNNSPLHF
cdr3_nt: TGTGCCAGCAGCCACGGGACTTTAAACAATTCACCCCTCCACTTT

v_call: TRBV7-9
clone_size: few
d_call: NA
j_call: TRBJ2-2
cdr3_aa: CASSFPREGPGELFF
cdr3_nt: TGTGCCAGCAGCTTTCCCAGGGAAGGGCCCGGGGAGCTGTTTTTT

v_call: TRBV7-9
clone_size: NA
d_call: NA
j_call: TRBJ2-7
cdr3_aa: CASSLGSSGSSYEQYF
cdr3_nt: TGTGCCAGCAGCTTAGGCAGTTCAGGGAGCTCCTACGAGCAGTACTTC

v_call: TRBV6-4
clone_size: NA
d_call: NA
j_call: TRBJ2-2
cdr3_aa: CASSDSDTGELFF
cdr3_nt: TGTGCCAGCAGTGACTCTGACACCGGGGAGCTGTTTTTT

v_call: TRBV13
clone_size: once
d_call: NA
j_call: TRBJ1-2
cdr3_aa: CASSLGPGWDGYTF
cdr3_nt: TGTGCCAGCAGCTTAGGCCCGGGTTGGGATGGCTACACCTTC

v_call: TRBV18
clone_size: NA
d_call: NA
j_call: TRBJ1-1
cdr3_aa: CASSPSRGHDPSGGTEAFF
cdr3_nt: TGTGCCAGCTCACCGTCGAGGGGACACGACCCCTCGGGAGGCACTGAAGCTTTCTTT

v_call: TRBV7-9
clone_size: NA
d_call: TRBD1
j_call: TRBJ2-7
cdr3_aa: CASSYFGTGLSYEQYF
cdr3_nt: TGTGCCAGCAGCTACTTCGGGACAGGGCTCTCCTACGAGCAGTACTTC

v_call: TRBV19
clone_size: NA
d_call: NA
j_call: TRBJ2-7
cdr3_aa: CASSSGSYEQYF
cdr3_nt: TGTGCCAGTAGTAGCGGTTCCTACGAGCAGTACTTC

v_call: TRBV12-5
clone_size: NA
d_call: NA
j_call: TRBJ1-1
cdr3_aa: CASGLLGANTEAFF
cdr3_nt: TGTGCTAGTGGTTTGCTAGGGGCGAACACTGAAGCTTTCTTT

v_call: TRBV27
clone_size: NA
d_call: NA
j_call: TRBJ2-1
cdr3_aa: CASSSVGRVDVEQFF
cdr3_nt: TGTGCCAGCAGTTCCGTGGGGCGGGTTGACGTTGAGCAGTTCTTC

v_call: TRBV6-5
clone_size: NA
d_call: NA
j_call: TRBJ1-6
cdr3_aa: CASSLGQGDSPLHF
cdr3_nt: TGTGCCAGCAGCCTAGGGCAGGGAGATTCACCCCTCCACTTT

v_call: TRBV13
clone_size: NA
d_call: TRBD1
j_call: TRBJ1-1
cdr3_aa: CASSLGQGVAEAFF
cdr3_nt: TGTGCCAGCAGCTTAGGGCAGGGGGTCGCTGAAGCTTTCTTT

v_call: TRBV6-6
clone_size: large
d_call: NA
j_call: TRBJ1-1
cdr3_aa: CASSLSYGGTEAFF
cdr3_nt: TGTGCCAGCAGTTTGTCTTATGGCGGGACTGAAGCTTTCTTT

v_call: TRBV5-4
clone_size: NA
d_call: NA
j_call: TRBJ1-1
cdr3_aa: CASSQGNTEAFF
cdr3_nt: TGTGCCAGCAGCCAGGGGAACACTGAAGCTTTCTTT

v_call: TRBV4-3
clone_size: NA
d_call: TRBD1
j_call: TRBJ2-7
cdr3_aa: CASSQDVGGRGLYEQYF
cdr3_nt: TGCGCCAGCAGCCAAGATGTGGGGGGCAGGGGGCTCTACGAGCAGTACTTC

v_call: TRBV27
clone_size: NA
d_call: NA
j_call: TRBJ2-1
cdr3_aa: CASFPGVGGRNEQFF
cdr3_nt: TGTGCCAGCTTCCCGGGAGTGGGGGGGCGGAATGAGCAGTTCTTC

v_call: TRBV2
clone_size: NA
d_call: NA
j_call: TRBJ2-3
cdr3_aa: CASVVSWGSHPSTDTQYF
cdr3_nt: TGTGCCAGCGTCGTATCTTGGGGAAGTCACCCCAGCACAGATACGCAGTATTTT

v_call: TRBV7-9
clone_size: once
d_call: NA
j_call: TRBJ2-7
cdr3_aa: CASSPDSNYEQYF
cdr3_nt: TGTGCCAGCAGCCCAGACAGTAACTACGAGCAGTACTTC

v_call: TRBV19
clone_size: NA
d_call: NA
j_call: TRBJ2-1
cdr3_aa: CASSIRINEQFF
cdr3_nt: TGTGCCAGTAGTATCAGAATCAATGAGCAGTTCTTC

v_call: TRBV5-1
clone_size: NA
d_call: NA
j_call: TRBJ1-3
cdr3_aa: CASSLEGGAGNTIYF
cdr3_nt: TGCGCCAGCAGCCTGGAGGGGGGCGCGGGAAACACCATATATTTT